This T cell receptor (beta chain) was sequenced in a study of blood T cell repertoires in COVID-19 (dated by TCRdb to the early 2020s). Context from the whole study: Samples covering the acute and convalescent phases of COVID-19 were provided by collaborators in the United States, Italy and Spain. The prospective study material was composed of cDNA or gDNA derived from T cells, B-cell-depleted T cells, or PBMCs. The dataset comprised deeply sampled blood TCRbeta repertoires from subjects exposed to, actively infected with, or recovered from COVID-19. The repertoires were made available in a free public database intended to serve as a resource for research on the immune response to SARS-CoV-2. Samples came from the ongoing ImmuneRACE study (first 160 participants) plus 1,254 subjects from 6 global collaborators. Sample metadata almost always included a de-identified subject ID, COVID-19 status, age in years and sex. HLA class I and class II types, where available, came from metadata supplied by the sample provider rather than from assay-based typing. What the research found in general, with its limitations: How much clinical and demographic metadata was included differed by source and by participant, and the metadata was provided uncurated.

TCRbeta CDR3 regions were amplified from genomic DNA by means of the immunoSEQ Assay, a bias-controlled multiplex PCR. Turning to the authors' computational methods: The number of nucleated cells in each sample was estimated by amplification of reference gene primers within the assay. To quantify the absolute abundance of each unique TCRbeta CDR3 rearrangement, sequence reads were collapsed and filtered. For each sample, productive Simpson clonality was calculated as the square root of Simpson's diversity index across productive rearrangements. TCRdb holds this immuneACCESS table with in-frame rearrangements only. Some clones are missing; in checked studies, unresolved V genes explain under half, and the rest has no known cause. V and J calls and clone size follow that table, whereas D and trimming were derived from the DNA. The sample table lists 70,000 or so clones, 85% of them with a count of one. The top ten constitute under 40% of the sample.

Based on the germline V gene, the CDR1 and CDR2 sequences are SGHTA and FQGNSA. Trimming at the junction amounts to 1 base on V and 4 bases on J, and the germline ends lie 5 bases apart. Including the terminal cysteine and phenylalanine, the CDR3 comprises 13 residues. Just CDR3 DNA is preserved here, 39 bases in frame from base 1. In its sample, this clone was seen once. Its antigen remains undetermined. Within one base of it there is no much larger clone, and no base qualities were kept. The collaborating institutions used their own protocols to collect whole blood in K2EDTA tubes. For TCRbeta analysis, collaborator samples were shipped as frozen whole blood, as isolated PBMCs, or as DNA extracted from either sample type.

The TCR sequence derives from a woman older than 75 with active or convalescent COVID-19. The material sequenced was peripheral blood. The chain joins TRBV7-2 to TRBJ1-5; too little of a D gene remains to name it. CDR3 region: CASSLGTNQPQHF. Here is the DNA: TGTGCCAGCAGCTTAGGGACTAATCAGCCCCAGCATTTT. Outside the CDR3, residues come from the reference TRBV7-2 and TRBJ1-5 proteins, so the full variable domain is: GAGVSQSPSNKVTEKGKDVELRCDPISGHTALYWYRQSLGQGLEFLIYFQGNSAPDKSGLPSDRFSAERTGGSVSTLTIQRTQQEDSAVYLCASSLGTNQPQHFGDGTRLSIL.